This record concerns one T cell receptor (beta chain) sequence. Its specificity is not known. The data belong to a study of PD-1 blockade in mismatch repair-deficient tumors. Study-level points and caveats: Tumor-resident clones, often absent from pretreatment blood, expanded after pembrolizumab and then contracted.

This CDR3 region has 14 residues. Unmatched junction bases numbered 7, after V lost 4 bases and J lost 5 bases. CDR1 and CDR2 (germline): SGHRS, YFSETQ. Sequenced by immunoSEQ multiplex PCR; TCRdb stores in-frame clones only, minus some. The sample contains approximately 40,000 clones, roughly 83% of which appear only once. Source: peripheral blood, taken 4 weeks after starting pembrolizumab. V gene TRBV5-1 combines with J gene TRBJ2-5, with TRBD1 matching 8 bases. This TCR derives from an adult with mismatch repair-deficient cancer. CDR3 sequence reads: CASSLMDREETQYF. In DNA form, the CDR3 reads TGCGCCAGCAGCCTAATGGACAGGGAGGAGACCCAGTACTTC.